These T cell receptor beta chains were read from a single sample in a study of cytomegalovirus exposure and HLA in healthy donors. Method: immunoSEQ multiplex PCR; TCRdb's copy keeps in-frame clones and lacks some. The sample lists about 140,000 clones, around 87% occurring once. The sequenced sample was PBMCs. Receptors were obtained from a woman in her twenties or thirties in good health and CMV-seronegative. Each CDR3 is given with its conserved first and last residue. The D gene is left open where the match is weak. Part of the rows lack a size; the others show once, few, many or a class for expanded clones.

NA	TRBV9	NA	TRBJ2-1	TGTGCCAGCAGCGCAGGACAGTACAATGAGCAGTTCTTC	CASSAGQYNEQFF
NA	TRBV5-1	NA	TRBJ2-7	TGCGCCAGCAGCTTGGTTGTAGGCGGCTACGAGCAGTACTTC	CASSLVVGGYEQYF
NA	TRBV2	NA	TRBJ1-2	TGTGCCAGCAGCGAGGGGCAGGGGCAATACTATAGGGACACCTTC	CASSEGQGQYYRDTF
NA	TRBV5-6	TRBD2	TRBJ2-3	TGTGCCAGCACCAGGACTAGAGTCACAGATACGCAGTATTTT	CASTRTRVTDTQYF
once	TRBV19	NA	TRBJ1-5	TGTGCCAGTAAGAGAGGGAGTCAGCCCCAGCATTTT	CASKRGSQPQHF
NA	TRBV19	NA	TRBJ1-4	TGTGCCACGCAGGGGTGGGGCAAGGATAATGAAAAACTGTTTTTT	CATQGWGKDNEKLFF
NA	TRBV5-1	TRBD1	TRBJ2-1	TGCGCCAGCAGCTGGGGACAGGGGGCCTACAATGAGCAGTTCTTC	CASSWGQGAYNEQFF
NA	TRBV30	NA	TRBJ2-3	TGTGCCTGGAGTGTTGGGGCCCCCACAGATACGCAGTATTTT	CAWSVGAPTDTQYF
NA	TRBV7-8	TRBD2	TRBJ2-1	TGTGCCAGCAGCTCCTGGACTAGCGGATACAATGAGCAGTTCTTC	CASSSWTSGYNEQFF
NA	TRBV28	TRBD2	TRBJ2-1	TGTGCCAGCAGTTCCGAACCGGGACTAGCGGGAGTATGGGAGCAGTTCTTC	CASSSEPGLAGVWEQFF
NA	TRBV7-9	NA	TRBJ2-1	TGTGCCAGCAGCACTCACCCCTACAATGAGCAGTTCTTC	CASSTHPYNEQFF
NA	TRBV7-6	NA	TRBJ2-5	TGTGCCAGCAGCTCTGAAGAGACCCAGTACTTC	CASSSEETQYF
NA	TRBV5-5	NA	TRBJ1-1	TGTGCCAGCAGCTTCCCGGGGACAACTGAAGCTTTCTTT	CASSFPGTTEAFF
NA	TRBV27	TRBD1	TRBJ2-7	TGTGCCAGCAGTGACAGGGTCTCATCCTACGAGCAGTACTTC	CASSDRVSSYEQYF
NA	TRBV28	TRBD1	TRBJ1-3	TGTGCCAGCAGTTCCCCGGGACAGGACTCTGGAAACACCATATATTTT	CASSSPGQDSGNTIYF
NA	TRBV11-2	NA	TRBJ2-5	TGTGCCAGCAGCTTAGGGCGGCGGGGAGAGACCCAGTACTTC	CASSLGRRGETQYF
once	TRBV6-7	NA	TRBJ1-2	TGTGCCAACCCGGGAGGCCCCTATGGCTACACCTTC	CANPGGPYGYTF
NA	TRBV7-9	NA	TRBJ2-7	TGTGCCAGCAGCCTCCTTGGAGCGAGCTCCTACGAGCAGTACTTC	CASSLLGASSYEQYF
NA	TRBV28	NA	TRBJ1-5	TGTGCCAGCAGCCCGGGACGGGAGCATCAGCCCCAGCATTTT	CASSPGREHQPQHF
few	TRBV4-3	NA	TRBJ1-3	TGCGCCAGCAGCCAAGTATCAGGGGATGGAAACACCATATATTTT	CASSQVSGDGNTIYF
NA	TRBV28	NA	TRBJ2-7	TGTGCCAGCAGTCCCCGGGCGGGGCGCTTGGACTACGAGCAGTACTTC	CASSPRAGRLDYEQYF
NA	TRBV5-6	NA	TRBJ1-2	TGTGCCAGCAGCTTGATCTATACAGGGTTCGACTATGGCTACACCTTC	CASSLIYTGFDYGYTF
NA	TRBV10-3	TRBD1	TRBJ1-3	TGTGCCATCAGCCCCACAGGGGGTATCTCTGGAAACACCATATATTTT	CAISPTGGISGNTIYF
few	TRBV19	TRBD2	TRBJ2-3	TGTGCCAGTCTTAGCGGGAGGGCCGAGGAAGATACGCAGTATTTT	CASLSGRAEEDTQYF
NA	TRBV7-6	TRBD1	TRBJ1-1	TGTGCCAGCAGCCCTACAGGGGTATGGGGGAAGAACACTGAAGCTTTCTTT	CASSPTGVWGKNTEAFF
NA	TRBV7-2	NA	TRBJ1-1	TGTGCCAGCAGCTCGGCCCGCGGAAACACTGAAGCTTTCTTT	CASSSARGNTEAFF
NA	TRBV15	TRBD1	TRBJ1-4	TGTGCCACCAGCAGAGAAGGGACAGGGAGGAATGAAAAACTGTTTTTT	CATSREGTGRNEKLFF
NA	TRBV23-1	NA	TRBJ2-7	TGCGCCAGCAGTCAGGGGCACGAGCAGTACTTC	CASSQGHEQYF
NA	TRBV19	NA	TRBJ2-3	TGTGCCAGTAGTATAGGGGAGGGACATAGCACAGATACGCAGTATTTT	CASSIGEGHSTDTQYF